The 7 T cell receptor beta chains presented below share a single source sample, sequenced in a study of control samples from healthy donors and cancer patients. Assay used: immunoSEQ multiplex PCR; TCRdb lists only in-frame clones, some missing. The repertoire includes about 120,000 clones, approximately 92% of them detected once, and approximately 0.58% sits in the top ten. Input material: PBMCs. All receptors derive from a man older than 75 with head and neck cancer.

This sequence joins TRBV5-1 and TRBJ2-7, with 7 bases identical to TRBD1. This CDR3 is 15 amino acids long. The germline gives CDR1 SGHRS, CDR2 YFSETQ. With 0 bases clipped from V and 7 bases from J, the junction kept 10 bases outside the gene matches. CDR3 sequence: CASSLAGQTFDEQYF. Here the CDR3 DNA reads TGCGCCAGCAGCTTGGCGGGACAGACCTTTGATGAGCAGTACTTC.

The rearrangement joins TRBV5-4 to TRBJ2-3, with D unclear. The CDR3 runs to 12 residues. Germline loops: CDR1 SGHNT, CDR2 YYREEE (reference sequence). V dropped 2 bases and J dropped 2 bases, with 3 bases sitting between them. Here the CDR3 DNA reads TGTGCCAGCAGCTTTGCCACAGATACGCAGTATTTT. Translated: CASSFATDTQYF.

The rearrangement joins TRBV2 to TRBJ1-3; 7 bases fit TRBD1. The CDR3 sequence is 15 residues long. Per germline, CDR1 SNHLY and CDR2 FYNNEI. Trimming cost V 4 bases and J 4 bases; bases outside gene matches: 7. The CDR3, as DNA: TGTGCCAGCAGTGGGGCCAGGGGGACAGGAAACACCATATATTTT. Its protein product is CASSGARGTGNTIYF.

This chain joins TRBV6-1 and TRBJ2-1; D is unclear. CDR1 is MNHNS and CDR2 is SASEGT in the germline V gene. V was pared by 8 bases and J by 5 bases, with 7 bases between. This CDR3 is 11 amino acids long. CDR3 region: CASHHNNEQFF. Here the CDR3 DNA reads TGTGCCAGCCACCACAACAATGAGCAGTTCTTC.

The chain uses TRBV6-2 or TRBV6-3 and TRBJ2-3, with unresolved D. Trimming left V 4 bases short and J 1 base short, with 9 bases between. CDR1 MNHEY and CDR2 SVGEGT come from the germline V gene. The CDR3 runs to 14 residues. The CDR3 is CASSFSRGTDTQYF. CDR3 sequence (DNA): TGTGCCAGCAGTTTCTCCAGAGGCACAGATACGCAGTATTTT.

V usage is TRBV10-1 and J usage is TRBJ1-5; D perhaps matches TRBD1 (6 bases). This CDR3 has 13 amino acids. The germline gives CDR1 WNHNN, CDR2 SYGVQD (reference sequence). V dropped 5 bases and J dropped 4 bases, with 9 bases sitting between them. The CDR3 nucleotides are TGCGCCAGCAGTACAGGGACAAATCAGCCCCAGCATTTT. Translation: CASSTGTNQPQHF.

The chain has TRBV6-4 and TRBJ2-5, with D possibly TRBD1 on 6 matching bases. The CDR3 covers 13 residues. The V gene's germline CDR1 is MRHNA and CDR2 SNTAGT. Trimming removed 0 bases at V and 6 bases at J, with 8 bases between. CDR3 sequence (DNA): TGTGCCAGCAGTGACTCCAGGGGAAAGACCCAGTACTTC. Translated, it gives CASSDSRGKTQYF.